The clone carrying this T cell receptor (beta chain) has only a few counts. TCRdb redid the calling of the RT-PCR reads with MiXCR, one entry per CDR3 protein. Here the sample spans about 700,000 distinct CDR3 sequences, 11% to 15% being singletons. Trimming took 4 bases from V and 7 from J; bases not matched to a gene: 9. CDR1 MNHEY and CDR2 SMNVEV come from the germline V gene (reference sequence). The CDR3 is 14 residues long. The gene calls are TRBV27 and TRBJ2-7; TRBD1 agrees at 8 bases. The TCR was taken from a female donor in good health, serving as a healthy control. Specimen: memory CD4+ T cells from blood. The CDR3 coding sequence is TGTGCCAGCAGTTCCAGGGGGCGAACGGGAGAGCAGTACTTC. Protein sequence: CASSSRGRTGEQYF.